This T cell receptor (beta chain) originates from a study of regulatory T cells in long-lasting Graves disease. Study outcomes and limitations: Small numbers of samples may have cut accuracy.

To note about this clonotype: The target antigen is unknown.

The authors built TCR beta libraries using iRepertoire HTBI primers and Arm-PCR of CDR3 regions. TCRdb reprocessed the multiplex PCR reads with MiXCR, giving one entry per CDR3 protein. The table has about 420,000 distinct CDR3 sequences, 23% seen once. The time point denotes: persistent/refractory GD, antithyroid drugs over 5 years with positive TRAb. The authors made the TCR library using RNA they extracted from PBMCs. It was American Thyroid Association guidelines that determined Graves' disease diagnosis. The receptor comes from a female donor with Graves disease. The starting material was peripheral blood mononuclear cells (PBMCs), obtained when the disease was refractory, from a patient treated with antithyroid drugs.

The DNA for the CDR3 is TGTGCCAGCTTCTATTCGACAGGTATGAACACTGAAGCTTTCTTT. It codes for CASFYSTGMNTEAFF. J is TRBJ1-1 and V is TRBV7-9; D possibly corresponds to TRBD1 (6 bases). The CDR3 length is 15 residues. Trimming pared 8 bases from V and 0 bases from J, leaving 16 bases between. In germline, CDR1 is SEHNR, CDR2 FQNEAQ (reference sequence). Full variable domain (outside the CDR3, taken from reference TRBV7-9 and TRBJ1-1): DTGVSQNPRHKITKRGQNVTFRCDPISEHNRLYWYRQTLGQGPEFLTYFQNEAQLEKSRLLSDRFSAERPKGSFSTLEIQRTEQGDSAMYLCASFYSTGMNTEAFFGQGTRLTVV.